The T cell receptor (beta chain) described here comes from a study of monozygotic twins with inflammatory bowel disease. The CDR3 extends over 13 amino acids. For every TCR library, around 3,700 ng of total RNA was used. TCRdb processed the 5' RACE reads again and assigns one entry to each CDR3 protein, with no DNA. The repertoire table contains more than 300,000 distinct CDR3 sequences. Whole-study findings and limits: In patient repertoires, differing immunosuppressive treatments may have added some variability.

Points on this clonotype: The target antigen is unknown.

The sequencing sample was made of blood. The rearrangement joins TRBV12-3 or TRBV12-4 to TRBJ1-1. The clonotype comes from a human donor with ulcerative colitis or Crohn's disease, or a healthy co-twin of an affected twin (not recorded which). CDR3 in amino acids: CASSFGENTEAFF.